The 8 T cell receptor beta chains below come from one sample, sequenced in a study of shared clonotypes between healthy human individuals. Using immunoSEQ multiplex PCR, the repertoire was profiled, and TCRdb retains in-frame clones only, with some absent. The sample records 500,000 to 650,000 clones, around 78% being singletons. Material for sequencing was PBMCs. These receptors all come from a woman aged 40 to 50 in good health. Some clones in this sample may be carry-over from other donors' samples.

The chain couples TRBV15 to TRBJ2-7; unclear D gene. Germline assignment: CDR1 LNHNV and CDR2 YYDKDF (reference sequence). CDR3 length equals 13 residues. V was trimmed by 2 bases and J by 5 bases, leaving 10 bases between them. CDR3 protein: CATSRPPGNEQYF. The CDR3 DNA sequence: TGTGCCACCAGCAGACCCCCTGGCAACGAGCAGTACTTC. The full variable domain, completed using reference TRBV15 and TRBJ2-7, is DAMVIQNPRYQVTQFGKPVTLSCSQTLNHNVMYWYQQKSSQAPKLLFHYYDKDFNNEADTPDNFQSRRPNTSFCFLDIRSPGLGDTAMYLCATSRPPGNEQYFGPGTRLTVT.

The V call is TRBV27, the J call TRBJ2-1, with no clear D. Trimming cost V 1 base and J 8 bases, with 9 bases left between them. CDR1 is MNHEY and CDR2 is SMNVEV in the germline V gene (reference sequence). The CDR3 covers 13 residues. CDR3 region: CASSLWGSDEQFF. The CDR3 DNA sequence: TGTGCCAGCAGTTTATGGGGTTCAGATGAGCAGTTCTTC.

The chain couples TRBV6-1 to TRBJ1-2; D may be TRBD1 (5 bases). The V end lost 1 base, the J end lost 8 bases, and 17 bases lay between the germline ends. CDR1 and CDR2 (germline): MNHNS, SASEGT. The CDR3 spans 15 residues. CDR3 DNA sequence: TGTGCCAGCAGTGAAGGGGGCCGACGCTATGTGGGCTACACCTTC. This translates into CASSEGGRRYVGYTF.

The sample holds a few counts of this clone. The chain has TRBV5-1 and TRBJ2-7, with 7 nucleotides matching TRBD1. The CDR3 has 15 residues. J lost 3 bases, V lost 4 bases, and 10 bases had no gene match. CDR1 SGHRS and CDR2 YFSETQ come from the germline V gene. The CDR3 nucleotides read TGCGCCAGCAGCGTCCAGGGGACAGAATACTACGAGCAGTACTTC. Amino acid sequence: CASSVQGTEYYEQYF.

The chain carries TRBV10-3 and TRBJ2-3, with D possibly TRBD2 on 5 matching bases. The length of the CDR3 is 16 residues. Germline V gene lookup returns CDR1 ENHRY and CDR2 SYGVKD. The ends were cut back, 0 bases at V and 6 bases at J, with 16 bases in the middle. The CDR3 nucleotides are TGTGCCATCAGTGAGTCGGCGGGTACGGGAAGGGATACGCAGTATTTT. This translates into CAISESAGTGRDTQYF.

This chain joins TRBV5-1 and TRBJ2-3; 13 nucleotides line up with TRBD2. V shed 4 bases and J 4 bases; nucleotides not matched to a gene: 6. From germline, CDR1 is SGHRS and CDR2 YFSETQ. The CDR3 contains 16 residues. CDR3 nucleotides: TGCGCCAGCAGCACCGGGACTAGCGGGGAATCAGATACGCAGTATTTT. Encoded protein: CASSTGTSGESDTQYF. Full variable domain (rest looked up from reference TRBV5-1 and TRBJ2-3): KAGVTQTPRYLIKTRGQQVTLSCSPISGHRSVSWYQQTPGQGLQFLFEYFSETQRNKGNFPGRFSGRQFSNSRSEMNVSTLELGDSALYLCASSTGTSGESDTQYFGPGTRLTVL.

CDR3 sequence reads: CASIPLRDISYEQYF. CDR3 DNA: TGTGCCAGCATCCCCTTACGGGACATCTCCTACGAGCAGTACTTC. The chain is built from TRBV7-9 and TRBJ2-7, with TRBD1 as a possible D gene (6 bases). Germline loops: CDR1 SEHNR, CDR2 FQNEAQ (reference sequence). V shed 7 bases and J shed 0 bases, with 16 bases lying between them. The CDR3 extends over 15 amino acids.

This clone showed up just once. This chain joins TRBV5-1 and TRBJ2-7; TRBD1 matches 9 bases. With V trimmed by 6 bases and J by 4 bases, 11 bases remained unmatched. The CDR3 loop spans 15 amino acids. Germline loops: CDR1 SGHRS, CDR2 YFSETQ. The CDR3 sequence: CASTLQTGGGYEQYF. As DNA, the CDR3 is TGCGCCAGCACCCTACAGACAGGGGGTGGGTACGAGCAGTACTTC.